This TCR beta chain was sequenced for a study of early T cells in non-severe SARS-CoV-2 infection. MiXCR, applied by TCRdb to the 5' RACE reads, yields one record per CDR3 protein. The table lists about 100,000 distinct CDR3 sequences, about 13% of them singletons. This clonotype appeared a few times. Germline V gene sequence: CDR1 SGHNT, CDR2 YYREEE (reference sequence). This CDR3 has 17 residues. The V gene end was trimmed by 4 bases and the J gene end by 3 bases; junction bases not matched to a gene: 11. The sample comprised whole blood. This TCR was recovered from an adult who was a healthcare worker with PCR-confirmed SARS-CoV-2 infection or an uninfected control (not recorded which). The chain employs TRBV5-4 and TRBJ2-2, with TRBD2 matching over 8 bases. CDR3 nucleotides: TGTGCCAGCAGCCCAGCGGGGGCACACCAGTACACCGGGGAGCTGTTTTTT. It is translated as CASSPAGAHQYTGELFF.